Presented here are 11 T cell receptor beta chains from one specimen sequenced in a study of T cell responses to AZD1222 COVID-19 vaccine. Repertoires were generated with immunoSEQ multiplex PCR, while TCRdb's copy carries only in-frame clones and drops some. The sample lists 130,000 or so clones; 90% to 95% were seen once. Sequencing used peripheral blood, obtained on day 0 of AZD1222 vaccination. The receptors were gathered from an adult in good health.

The chain employs TRBV29-1 and TRBJ1-3; TRBD1 aligns across 9 bases. Trimming cost V 5 bases and J 8 bases; bases outside gene matches: 4. CDR3 length equals 12 residues. In germline, CDR1 is SQVTM, CDR2 ANQGSEA. In nucleotides, the CDR3 is TGCAGCGTTTCCCGGGACAGGGACACCATATATTTT. Translating gives CSVSRDRDTIYF.

The CDR3 loop is CASSLAYREREETQYF. As DNA, the CDR3 is TGTGCCAGCAGCTTAGCTTACAGGGAACGGGAAGAGACCCAGTACTTC. The chain links TRBV11-1 to TRBJ2-5, with D possibly matching TRBD1 (6 bases). V gave up 0 bases and J gave up 3 bases, with 14 bases separating them. The length of the CDR3 is 16 residues. CDR1 is SGHAT and CDR2 is FQDESV in the germline V gene (reference sequence). The whole variable domain, remainder taken from reference TRBV11-1 and TRBJ2-5, is EAEVAQSPRYKITEKSQAVAFWCDPISGHATLYWYRQILGQGPELLVQFQDESVVDDSQLPKDRFSAERLKGVDSTLKIQPAELGDSAMYLCASSLAYREREETQYFGPGTRLLVL.

The chain uses TRBV30 and TRBJ1-3, with D possibly matching TRBD1 (6 bases). The CDR3 length is 14 residues. The V end lost 3 bases, the J end lost 4 bases, and 13 bases lay between the germline ends. Looked up from germline, CDR1 is GTSNPN and CDR2 is SVGIG (reference sequence). The CDR3 DNA sequence: TGTGCCTGGAGAATTCAGGGGTTGGGAAACACCATATATTTT. As protein: CAWRIQGLGNTIYF.

In this sample, this clone turned up once. The chain couples TRBV7-9 to TRBJ1-1, with D uncertain. V was shortened by 4 bases and J by 2 bases, with 23 bases between the two germline ends. CDR3 size: 18 residues. Germline V lookup: CDR1 SEHNR, CDR2 FQNEAQ (reference sequence). The CDR3 region is CASSSMSQAFKKNTEAFF. In DNA, the CDR3 is TGTGCCAGCAGCTCGATGAGCCAGGCGTTTAAGAAAAACACTGAAGCTTTCTTT.

The chain is built from TRBV7-8 and TRBJ1-2; 8 bases are a match to TRBD1. The CDR3 consists of 15 residues. The V gene end was trimmed by 0 bases and the J gene end by 8 bases; junction bases not matched to a gene: 8. CDR1 is SGHVS and CDR2 is FQNEAQ in the germline V gene. The CDR3, as DNA: TGTGCCAGCAGCTTAGCGAGGACAGGGCTGGGAGGCTACACCTTC. Its protein is CASSLARTGLGGYTF. The whole variable domain, remainder taken from reference TRBV7-8 and TRBJ1-2, is GAGVSQSPRYKVAKRGQDVALRCDPISGHVSLFWYQQALGQGPEFLTYFQNEAQLDKSGLPSDRFFAERPEGSVSTLKIQRTQQEDSAVYLCASSLARTGLGGYTFGSGTRLTVV.

The rearrangement joins TRBV29-1 to TRBJ2-7; possibly TRBD1 for D (6 bases). This CDR3 spans 11 amino acids. V was shortened by 6 bases and J by 2 bases, with 8 bases between the two germline ends. Germline CDR1 is SQVTM and CDR2 is ANQGSEA. The CDR3 protein is CSVGTTYEQYF. The CDR3 DNA reads TGCAGCGTCGGGACAACCTACGAGCAGTACTTC.

V and J are TRBV7-8 and TRBJ2-1, with 7 bases identical to TRBD2. The germline gives CDR1 SGHVS, CDR2 FQNEAQ. Losses at the gene ends were 5 bases for V and 5 bases for J; bases not matched to a gene: 3. CDR3 length: 13 residues. The DNA of the CDR3 is TGTGCCAGCAGCCTCCTAGCGGACAATGAGCAGTTCTTC. Encoded protein: CASSLLADNEQFF.

J is TRBJ2-2 and V is TRBV20-1; TRBD2 is a possible D gene (6 bases). Germline assignment: CDR1 DFQATT and CDR2 SNEGSKA (reference sequence). The CDR3 sequence is 11 residues long. Trimming removed 3 bases from V and 8 bases from J, with 7 bases in between. In DNA form, the CDR3 reads TGCAGTGCTAGGGAGGGAGGGGAGCTGTTTTTT. Translating it yields CSAREGGELFF.

In this sample, this clone turned up a few times. The CDR3 sequence: CASSQLGETGELFF. CDR3 sequence (DNA): TGTGCCAGCAGTCAACTGGGGGAAACCGGGGAGCTGTTTTTT. The chain joins TRBV6-2 or TRBV6-3 to TRBJ2-2; possibly TRBD1 or TRBD2 for D (5 bases each). The V gene's germline CDR1 is MNHEY and CDR2 SVGEGT. V dropped 5 bases and J dropped 5 bases, with 12 bases sitting between them. There are 14 residues in the CDR3.

This chain links TRBV6-4 with TRBJ2-2; D is possibly TRBD1 (5 bases). CDR1 is MRHNA, CDR2 SNTAGT, per germline. V shed 2 bases and J shed 4 bases, with 14 bases lying between them. The CDR3 is 16 residues long. The CDR3 coding sequence is TGTGCCAGCAGTGACGGCATTGGGCAGGGCACCGGGGAGCTGTTTTTT. Translated, it gives CASSDGIGQGTGELFF.

The V call is TRBV3-1 (or the pseudogene TRBV3-2), the J call TRBJ2-5, with D uncertain. Germline V CDR1 and CDR2: LGHDT, YNNKEL (reference sequence). The CDR3 is 15 amino acids. V was pared by 1 base and J by 4 bases, with 13 bases between. The CDR3 region is CASSQVVGTPETQYF. The CDR3, as DNA: TGTGCCAGCAGCCAAGTCGTCGGCACCCCAGAGACCCAGTACTTC.